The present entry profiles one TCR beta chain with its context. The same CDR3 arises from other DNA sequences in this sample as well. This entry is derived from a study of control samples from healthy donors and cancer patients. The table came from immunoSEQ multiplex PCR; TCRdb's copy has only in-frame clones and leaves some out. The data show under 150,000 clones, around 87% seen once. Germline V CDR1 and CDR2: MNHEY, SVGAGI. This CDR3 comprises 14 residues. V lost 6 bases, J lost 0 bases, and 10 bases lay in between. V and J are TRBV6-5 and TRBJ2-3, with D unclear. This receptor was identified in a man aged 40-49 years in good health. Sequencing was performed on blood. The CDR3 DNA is TGTGCCAGCAGATACCAAGGCAGCACAGATACGCAGTATTTT. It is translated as CASRYQGSTDTQYF.